The T cell receptor beta chain under discussion was sequenced for a study of blood T cell repertoires in COVID-19. Study-level information: Samples came from the United States, Italy and Spain, spanning acute and convalescent COVID-19. Sample material is recorded as cDNA or gDNA derived from T cells, B-cell-depleted T cells, or PBMCs.

Unmatched junction bases numbered 16, after V lost 1 base and J lost 5 bases. The CDR3 is 18 amino acids. From germline, CDR1 is MDHEN and CDR2 SYDVKM. This clone was picked up a small number of times. Per the original methods: Amplification with reference gene primers provided the estimates of nucleated cell counts. The table came from immunoSEQ multiplex PCR; TCRdb's copy has only in-frame clones and leaves some out. Clonal size and the V and J genes are those of that table, whereas D and trimming came from the DNA. This sample has roughly 60,000 clones, with around 90% found just once. This sequence joins TRBV28 and TRBJ1-1; 7 positions agree with TRBD1. This receptor was obtained from a woman of 80 years or more with active COVID-19. The material sequenced was peripheral blood. The CDR3 DNA follows: TGTGCCAGCAGTTTATCCCTTGACAGGGACAAGTGGGTGACTGAAGCTTTCTTT. Translated, it gives CASSLSLDRDKWVTEAFF.